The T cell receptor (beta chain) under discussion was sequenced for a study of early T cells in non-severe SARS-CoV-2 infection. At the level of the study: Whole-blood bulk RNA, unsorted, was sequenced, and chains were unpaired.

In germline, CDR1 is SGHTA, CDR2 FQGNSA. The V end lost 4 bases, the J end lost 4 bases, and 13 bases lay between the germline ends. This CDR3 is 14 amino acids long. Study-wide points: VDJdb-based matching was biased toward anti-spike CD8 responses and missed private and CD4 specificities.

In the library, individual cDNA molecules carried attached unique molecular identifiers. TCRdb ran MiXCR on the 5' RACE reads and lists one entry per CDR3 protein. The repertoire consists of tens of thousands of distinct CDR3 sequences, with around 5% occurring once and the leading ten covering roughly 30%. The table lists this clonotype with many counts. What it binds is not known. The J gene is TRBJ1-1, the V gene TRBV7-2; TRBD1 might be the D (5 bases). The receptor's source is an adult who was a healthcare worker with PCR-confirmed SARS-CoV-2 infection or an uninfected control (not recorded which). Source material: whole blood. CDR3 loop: CASSSGTEPTEAFF. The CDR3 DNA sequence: TGTGCCAGCAGCTCCGGGACTGAGCCCACTGAAGCTTTCTTT.